The entry that follows covers one T cell receptor (beta chain) sequence. Its cognate antigen is unknown. V gave up 1 base and J gave up 3 bases; unmatched junction bases: 12. Germline assignment: CDR1 SGHAT and CDR2 FQNNGV. CDR3 size: 17 residues. Sequencing used immunoSEQ multiplex PCR; TCRdb keeps in-frame clones, though not all of them. The sample lists some 54,000 clones, 60% to 85% occurring once. This entry belongs to a study of T cells in localized non-small cell lung cancer. The study's findings and limits: Heterogeneity remains possible because sequencing was limited to only one tumor region.

The sequences come from PBMCs, collected before any cancer treatment. The rearrangement uses TRBV11-2 and TRBJ2-7, with 7 bases identical to TRBD1. This sequence originates from a woman aged 35 to 75 with stage II lung adenocarcinoma. CDR3 amino acids: CASSLGSRQGPNYEQYF. In DNA form, the CDR3 reads TGTGCCAGCAGCTTAGGGTCGAGACAGGGCCCCAACTACGAGCAGTACTTC.